This entry lists 13 T cell receptor beta chains sequenced from one sample in a study of blood T cell repertoires in COVID-19. The repertoire was sequenced with immunoSEQ multiplex PCR; TCRdb's copy has only in-frame clones and lacks some. The sample contains about 120,000 clones, 80% to 90% of which appear only once. The specimen was peripheral blood. All receptors derive from a man in his sixties with COVID-19, enrolled during active disease.

Comment on this clone: At one end, the junction sequence differs from germline, possibly due to a read error. The chain employs TRBV15 and TRBJ1-6; D ambiguous. The CDR3 has 9 residues. Germline CDR1 and CDR2: LNHNV and YYDKDF (reference sequence). The CDR3 loop is CATSRDEDF. The CDR3 DNA is TGTGCCACCAGCCGGGATGAAGACTTT.

This clone came up once. The gene calls are TRBV19 and TRBJ2-5; weak D call: TRBD1 (7 bases). With 6 bases removed from V and 10 bases from J, the gap between germline ends came to 21 bases. CDR3 length: 14 residues. Germline CDR1 and CDR2: LNHDA and SQIVND (reference sequence). The CDR3 DNA reads as TGTGCCAGTAGCCGTGGCAGGGGGGTGGCTATCCAGTACTTC. It specifies CASSRGRGVAIQYF.

The chain combines TRBV5-1 with TRBJ1-4, with D hard to call. CDR1 and CDR2 (germline): SGHRS, YFSETQ. This CDR3 comprises 13 residues. Trimming left V 4 bases short and J 3 bases short, with 7 bases between. The CDR3 DNA sequence: TGCGCCAGCAGCCTTACTCCTAATGAAAAACTGTTTTTT. Translated, it gives CASSLTPNEKLFF. Together with reference TRBV5-1 and TRBJ1-4, the CDR3 gives the full variable domain: KAGVTQTPRYLIKTRGQQVTLSCSPISGHRSVSWYQQTPGQGLQFLFEYFSETQRNKGNFPGRFSGRQFSNSRSEMNVSTLELGDSALYLCASSLTPNEKLFFGSGTQLSVL.

The sample holds a few counts of this clone. The CDR3 DNA sequence: TGTGCCAGCAGTGGGCGGACAGGGGCAATTAGCAATCAGCCCCAGCATTTT. Amino acids: CASSGRTGAISNQPQHF. The gene calls are TRBV6-4 and TRBJ1-5, with 9 bases that match TRBD1. The length of the CDR3 is 17 residues. V dropped 4 bases and J dropped 0; count of bases not matched to a gene: 7. Germline CDR1 MRHNA, CDR2 SNTAGT.

The rearrangement joins TRBV15 to TRBJ2-7, with 9 bases lining up with TRBD1. This CDR3 is 13 amino acids long. V trimming: 6 bases; J trimming: 0 bases; junction bases outside the gene matches: 0. The germline gives CDR1 LNHNV, CDR2 YYDKDF (reference sequence). DNA for the CDR3: TGTGCCACCAGGACAGGGGGCTCCTACGAGCAGTACTTC. Its protein product is CATRTGGSYEQYF.

The chain links TRBV21-1 to TRBJ1-4. TRBV21-1 is described as a pseudogene. There are 16 residues in the CDR3. CDR3 sequence: CASSLRDSSTNEKLFF. The CDR3 nucleotides are TGTGCCAGCAGCCTCAGGGACTCGTCAACTAATGAAAAACTGTTTTTT.

The CDR3 DNA reads as TGTGCCAGTAGTATAGAAGAGGGTTCACCCCTCCACTTT. Encoded protein: CASSIEEGSPLHF. J is TRBJ1-6 and V is TRBV19; no definite D call. In germline, CDR1 is LNHDA, CDR2 SQIVND (reference sequence). The V and J ends lost 0 bases and 9 bases respectively, with 6 bases between them. CDR3 length equals 13 residues. The variable domain in full, completed from reference TRBV19 and TRBJ1-6, reads DGGITQSPKYLFRKEGQNVTLSCEQNLNHDAMYWYRQDPGQGLRLIYYSQIVNDFQKGDIAEGYSVSREKKESFPLTVTSAQKNPTAFYLCASSIEEGSPLHFGNGTRLTVT.

The count of this clone is one. This sequence joins TRBV30 and TRBJ1-4; D uncertain. Germline lookup yields CDR1 GTSNPN and CDR2 SVGIG (reference sequence). V was cut by 3 bases and J by 7 bases, with 18 bases left in between. The CDR3 is 15 residues long. The CDR3 DNA sequence: TGTGCCTGGAGCCTCACACCGTCCACCCCTGAAAAACTGTTTTTT. It is translated as CAWSLTPSTPEKLFF. The complete variable domain, with remaining parts taken from reference TRBV30 and TRBJ1-4, reads SQTIHQWPATLVQPVGSPLSLECTVEGTSNPNLYWYRQAAGRGLQLLFYSVGIGQISSEVPQNLSASRPQDRQFILSSKKLLLSDSGFYLCAWSLTPSTPEKLFFGSGTQLSVL.

J is TRBJ1-2 and V is TRBV2; maybe TRBD1 (5 bases). The CDR3 extends over 15 amino acids. Germline values: CDR1 SNHLY, CDR2 FYNNEI. The V end lost 3 bases, the J end lost 4 bases, and 15 bases lay between the germline ends. The CDR3, as DNA: TGTGCCAGCAGTGAGGATAGGGGCGGATTCTATGGCTACACCTTC. It codes for CASSEDRGGFYGYTF.

CDR3 DNA sequence: TGCAGCGTGGAGACAGGGGAGATCACCTTC. Translated, it gives CSVETGEITF. This rearrangement joins TRBV29-1 to TRBJ1-2; 8 bases map to TRBD1. The germline gives CDR1 SQVTM, CDR2 ANQGSEA. The CDR3 is made up of 10 amino acids. J was trimmed by 13 bases and V by 6 bases; bases with no gene match: 7.

Remarks on this clone: In the same sample, other DNA sequences code for this CDR3. The V call is TRBV11-2, the J call TRBJ2-1; D might be TRBD2 (5 bases). The length of the CDR3 is 13 residues. Trimming pared 4 bases from V and 8 bases from J, leaving 12 bases between. Germline V gene sequence: CDR1 SGHAT, CDR2 FQNNGV. This CDR3 reads CASSSGPRDEQFF. CDR3 coding DNA: TGTGCCAGCAGCTCGGGTCCGCGGGATGAGCAGTTCTTC.

The chain carries TRBV7-2 and TRBJ2-7; 9 bases align to TRBD1. J lost 4 bases, V lost 4 bases, and 11 bases had no gene match. The CDR3 runs to 16 residues. Germline CDR1 and CDR2: SGHTA and FQGNSA. CDR3 sequence (DNA): TGTGCCAGCAGCTCACCTTGGGGGACAGGGACATACGAGCAGTACTTC. Translation: CASSSPWGTGTYEQYF. Full variable domain (outside the CDR3, taken from reference TRBV7-2 and TRBJ2-7): GAGVSQSPSNKVTEKGKDVELRCDPISGHTALYWYRQSLGQGLEFLIYFQGNSAPDKSGLPSDRFSAERTGGSVSTLTIQRTQQEDSAVYLCASSSPWGTGTYEQYFGPGTRLTVT.

This rearrangement joins TRBV12-3 or TRBV12-4 to TRBJ2-1; D possibly corresponds to TRBD2 (5 bases). This CDR3 comprises 13 residues. V lost 6 bases and J lost 5, with 11 bases in between. Here the CDR3 reads CASREGFNNEQFF. CDR3 coding DNA: TGTGCCAGCAGAGAGGGATTTAACAATGAGCAGTTCTTC.